One and the same sample provided the 26 T cell receptor beta chains below, sequenced in a study of blood T cell repertoires in COVID-19. Method: immunoSEQ multiplex PCR; TCRdb's copy keeps in-frame clones and lacks some. The sample holds approximately 70,000 clones, more than 75% seen once. The sequenced sample consisted of peripheral blood. These receptors were taken from a man aged 65 to 85 with active or convalescent COVID-19.

This rearrangement joins TRBV3-1 (or the pseudogene TRBV3-2) to TRBJ1-2; weak D call: TRBD1 (5 bases). V was pared by 2 bases and J by 7 bases, with 17 bases between. Germline CDR1 is LGHDT and CDR2 is YNNKEL (reference sequence). CDR3 length: 15 residues. In DNA, the CDR3 is TGTGCCAGCAGCCAACGGGGGAGTTGGGCTAGTGGCTACACCTTC. It translates to CASSQRGSWASGYTF.

The V gene is TRBV3-1 (or the pseudogene TRBV3-2), the J gene TRBJ2-6; D unresolved. The ends were cut back, 7 bases at V and 0 bases at J, with 10 bases in the middle. The CDR3 consists of 15 residues. Germline lookup yields CDR1 LGHDT and CDR2 YNNKEL (reference sequence). The CDR3 is CASTHLHSGANVLTF. Written as DNA, the CDR3 is TGTGCCAGCACCCATTTACACTCTGGGGCCAACGTCCTGACTTTC.

This chain joins TRBV9 and TRBJ2-5, with TRBD2 matching over 12 bases. The CDR3 runs to 17 residues. With 3 bases clipped from V and 2 bases from J, the junction kept 8 bases outside the gene matches. Looked up from germline, CDR1 is SGDLS and CDR2 is YYNGEE. This CDR3 reads CASSERPSGRAQETQYF. The CDR3, as DNA: TGTGCCAGCAGCGAGCGACCTAGCGGGAGGGCGCAAGAGACCCAGTACTTC.

This clone was seen only once. This rearrangement joins TRBV29-1 to TRBJ1-1; 11 bases align to TRBD1. Germline CDR1 and CDR2: SQVTM and ANQGSEA. Losses at the gene ends were 7 bases for V and 3 bases for J; bases not matched to a gene: 4. CDR3 length equals 13 residues. CDR3 in amino acids: CSGGTGGYTEAFF. Written as DNA, the CDR3 is TGCAGCGGCGGGACAGGGGGGTACACTGAAGCTTTCTTT.

The chain recombines TRBV7-9 with TRBJ1-1; 10 bases fit TRBD1. After removal of 4 bases from V and 6 bases from J, the junction contained 5 bases not matched to a gene. The CDR3 totals 14 residues. Looked up from germline, CDR1 is SEHNR and CDR2 is FQNEAQ (reference sequence). The CDR3 DNA follows: TGTGCCAGCAGCTCGACAGGGGGCAGGTCTGAAGCTTTCTTT. Translated: CASSSTGGRSEAFF.

The genes are TRBV28 and TRBJ1-2; 8 positions agree with TRBD1. This CDR3 has 15 residues. CDR1 MDHEN and CDR2 SYDVKM come from the germline V gene. V shed 3 bases, J shed 0 bases, and the junction held 3 bases outside the gene matches. The CDR3 DNA reads TGTGCCAGCAGTTTCCCACAGGGGGCTAACTATGGCTACACCTTC. Its protein is CASSFPQGANYGYTF.

This chain connects TRBV11-1 to TRBJ2-1, with TRBD1 matching over 9 bases. The germline V gene has CDR1 SGHAT and CDR2 FQDESV (reference sequence). V lost 5 bases to trimming and J lost 4 bases; unmatched junction nucleotides: 6. There are 15 residues in the CDR3. Here the CDR3 DNA reads TGTGCCAGCAGCCGACCCGGGACAGGGTACAATGAGCAGTTCTTC. It encodes CASSRPGTGYNEQFF. Together with reference TRBV11-1 and TRBJ2-1, the CDR3 gives the full variable domain: EAEVAQSPRYKITEKSQAVAFWCDPISGHATLYWYRQILGQGPELLVQFQDESVVDDSQLPKDRFSAERLKGVDSTLKIQPAELGDSAMYLCASSRPGTGYNEQFFGPGTRLTVL.

V gene TRBV30 combines with J gene TRBJ2-7; 8 bases line up with TRBD2. Germline V gene lookup returns CDR1 GTSNPN and CDR2 SVGIG (reference sequence). The ends lost 2 bases at V and 2 bases at J; junction bases unmatched: 8. The CDR3 length is 15 residues. Written as DNA, the CDR3 is TGTGCCTGGAGTTGGTCGGGAGGGGGGACCTACGAGCAGTACTTC. It yields the protein CAWSWSGGGTYEQYF.

The chain has TRBV7-9 and TRBJ2-7, with D unclear. This CDR3 has 14 residues. Germline V CDR1 and CDR2: SEHNR, FQNEAQ (reference sequence). The ends were cut back, 2 bases at V and 6 bases at J, with 14 bases in the middle. The CDR3 DNA follows: TGTGCCAGCAGCTTAACGCCCAGTACTACCGAGCAGTACTTC. Translating it yields CASSLTPSTTEQYF. Using reference TRBV7-9 and TRBJ2-7 for the parts outside the CDR3, the full variable domain is DTGVSQNPRHKITKRGQNVTFRCDPISEHNRLYWYRQTLGQGPEFLTYFQNEAQLEKSRLLSDRFSAERPKGSFSTLEIQRTEQGDSAMYLCASSLTPSTTEQYFGPGTRLTVT.

The chain combines TRBV5-6 with TRBJ1-2, with 7 bases that match TRBD1. V lost 4 bases to trimming and J lost 4 bases; unmatched junction nucleotides: 10. The CDR3 spans 15 residues. CDR1 is SGHDT, CDR2 YYEEEE, per germline. The CDR3 nucleotides are TGTGCCAGCAGCGTAGACAGGGAGCCACTCTATGGCTACACCTTC. Protein sequence: CASSVDREPLYGYTF.

The chain employs TRBV18 and TRBJ2-7, with 9 nucleotides matching TRBD1. Germline V lookup: CDR1 KGHSH, CDR2 LQKENI. This CDR3 spans 15 amino acids. V shed 4 bases, J shed 2 bases, and the junction held 6 bases outside the gene matches. CDR3 coding DNA: TGTGCCAGCTCACAAGGGACAGGGCCCACCTACGAGCAGTACTTC. It is translated as CASSQGTGPTYEQYF.

The chain couples TRBV3-1 (or the pseudogene TRBV3-2) to TRBJ2-5; 10 bases match TRBD2. Germline loops: CDR1 LGHDT, CDR2 YNNKEL (reference sequence). V shed 4 bases and J 2 bases; nucleotides not matched to a gene: 1. The CDR3 length is 14 residues. The CDR3 DNA follows: TGTGCCAGCAGCCTAGCGGGGGGTCAAGAGACCCAGTACTTC. Protein product: CASSLAGGQETQYF.

The chain employs TRBV7-9 and TRBJ1-4; unclear D gene. The ends were cut back, 5 bases at V and 11 bases at J, with 18 bases in the middle. CDR3 size: 14 residues. In germline, CDR1 is SEHNR, CDR2 FQNEAQ (reference sequence). In DNA form, the CDR3 reads TGTGCCAGCAGCCATGACCGGGTTCGAGGGAAACTGTTTTTT. Encoded protein: CASSHDRVRGKLFF.

The chain recombines TRBV27 with TRBJ2-4, with 7 bases aligning to TRBD2. V gave up 5 bases and J gave up 0 bases; unmatched junction bases: 7. This CDR3 contains 16 residues. The germline CDR1 and CDR2 sequences are MNHEY and SMNVEV (reference sequence). CDR3 protein: CASSRDYLLAKNIQYF. DNA for the CDR3: TGTGCCAGCAGTCGGGACTACTTATTAGCCAAAAACATTCAGTACTTC.

This sequence joins TRBV7-9 and TRBJ2-1, with a possible D match to TRBD2 (5 bases). The CDR3 has 18 amino acids. V shed 5 bases and J shed 1 base, with 21 bases lying between them. CDR1 is SEHNR and CDR2 is FQNEAQ in the germline V gene (reference sequence). In DNA, the CDR3 is TGTGCCAGCAGCCCGTTTATTGGATTTGGACTGTCCTACAATGAGCAGTTCTTC. It codes for CASSPFIGFGLSYNEQFF.

This clone came up once. The chain is built from TRBV5-8 and TRBJ2-1; 7 nucleotides align to TRBD2. CDR1 SGHTS and CDR2 YDEGEE come from the germline V gene. V was pared by 5 bases and J by 4 bases, with 6 bases of the junction left unmatched. The CDR3 is 14 amino acids. This CDR3 reads CASSPSGLYNEQFF. Written as DNA, the CDR3 is TGTGCCAGCAGTCCTAGCGGCTTGTACAATGAGCAGTTCTTC.

The rearrangement uses TRBV18 and TRBJ1-6; tentative D call: TRBD1 (5 bases). Trimming shortened V by 2 bases and J by 17 bases, and 16 bases separated the two germline ends. The CDR3 is 13 amino acids. The germline gives CDR1 KGHSH, CDR2 LQKENI. The CDR3 DNA reads TGTGCCAGCTCACCATTTGACAGCATTGAGTTCCACTTT. It is translated as CASSPFDSIEFHF.

V gene TRBV6-1 combines with J gene TRBJ2-2, with no clear D. This CDR3 region has 16 residues. Germline loops: CDR1 MNHNS, CDR2 SASEGT. Between the trimmed V and J ends, which lost 1 base and 6 bases, there was a span of 15 bases. CDR3 sequence reads: CASSEEWWQVAGELFF. CDR3 bases: TGTGCCAGCAGTGAAGAGTGGTGGCAGGTTGCCGGGGAGCTGTTTTTT.

The chain is built from TRBV5-1 and TRBJ1-1; D ambiguous. Germline CDR1 reads SGHRS; CDR2 reads YFSETQ. Trimming stripped 1 base from V and 4 bases from J, with 8 bases between. The CDR3 has 13 amino acids. The CDR3 nucleotides read TGCGCCAGCAGCTTGAATGCGCTCACTGAAGCTTTCTTT. Its translation: CASSLNALTEAFF.

V usage is TRBV30 and J usage is TRBJ2-4; 10 nucleotides align to TRBD1. In germline, CDR1 is GTSNPN, CDR2 SVGIG (reference sequence). CDR3 size: 14 residues. Unmatched junction bases numbered 3, after V lost 3 bases and J lost 4 bases. Written as DNA, the CDR3 is TGTGCCTGGAGCTTGGGACAGGGGAAAAACATTCAGTACTTC. Amino acid sequence: CAWSLGQGKNIQYF.

This clone is a singleton in its sample. The chain carries TRBV11-2 and TRBJ2-3, with D unclear. V lost 1 base, J lost 10 bases, and 9 bases lay in between. CDR3 length: 12 amino acids. Per germline, CDR1 SGHAT and CDR2 FQNNGV. CDR3 sequence: CASSLGSTAQYF. CDR3 sequence (DNA): TGTGCCAGCAGCTTAGGTAGTACTGCGCAGTATTTT.

This rearrangement joins TRBV29-1 to TRBJ2-1; D might be TRBD1 (5 bases). Germline V gene lookup returns CDR1 SQVTM and CDR2 ANQGSEA. This CDR3 is built from 14 residues. V dropped 5 bases and J dropped 5 bases, with 16 bases sitting between them. This chain's CDR3 is CSVSLHRINNEQFF. CDR3 DNA: TGCAGCGTTTCGCTCCACAGGATTAACAATGAGCAGTTCTTC.

The chain links TRBV28 to TRBJ2-5, with 10 bases identical to TRBD1. Germline CDR1 and CDR2: MDHEN and SYDVKM. Trimming cost V 5 bases and J 4 bases; bases outside gene matches: 4. There are 14 residues in the CDR3. The CDR3: CASSPTGGGETQYF. Here the CDR3 DNA reads TGTGCCAGCAGTCCGACAGGGGGCGGAGAGACCCAGTACTTC.

Only one count was recorded for this clone. The rearrangement uses TRBV19 and TRBJ1-5; D is uncertain. Germline V gene data show CDR1 as LNHDA and CDR2 as SQIVND (reference sequence). Trimming took off 3 bases at V and 7 bases at J, with 19 bases between the two ends. This CDR3 has 16 residues. The CDR3 DNA follows: TGTGCCAGTAGTATTCGTAGGAGCCAACGGCCGCAGCCCCAGCATTTT. It translates to CASSIRRSQRPQPQHF.

The chain has TRBV5-1 and TRBJ2-5, with D possibly being TRBD1 (6 bases). V was pared by 3 bases and J by 2 bases, with 11 bases between. Looked up from germline, CDR1 is SGHRS and CDR2 is YFSETQ. CDR3 length equals 14 residues. This chain's CDR3 is CASSYGTPQETQYF. Written as DNA, the CDR3 is TGCGCCAGCAGCTACGGGACACCACAAGAGACCCAGTACTTC. Drawing the rest from reference TRBV5-1 and TRBJ2-5, the complete variable domain is KAGVTQTPRYLIKTRGQQVTLSCSPISGHRSVSWYQQTPGQGLQFLFEYFSETQRNKGNFPGRFSGRQFSNSRSEMNVSTLELGDSALYLCASSYGTPQETQYFGPGTRLLVL.

This chain joins TRBV7-3 and TRBJ2-1; maybe TRBD2 (6 bases). The CDR3 extends over 14 amino acids. Trimming stripped 3 bases from V and 4 bases from J, with 10 bases between. Looked up from germline, CDR1 is SGHTA and CDR2 is FQGTGA. The CDR3 sequence is CASSLASVYNEQFF. CDR3 coding DNA: TGTGCCAGCAGCTTGGCTAGCGTGTACAATGAGCAGTTCTTC.